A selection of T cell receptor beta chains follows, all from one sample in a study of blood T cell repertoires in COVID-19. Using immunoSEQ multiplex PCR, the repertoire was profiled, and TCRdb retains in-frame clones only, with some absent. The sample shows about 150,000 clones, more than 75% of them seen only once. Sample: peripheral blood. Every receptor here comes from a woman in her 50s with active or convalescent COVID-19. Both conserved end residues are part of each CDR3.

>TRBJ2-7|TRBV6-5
CASSSMDTGGSYEQYF
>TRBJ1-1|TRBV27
CATTGRGANTEAFF
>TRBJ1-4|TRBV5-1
CASSLAKTGGNEKLFF
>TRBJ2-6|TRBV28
CASSLGGSGANVLTF
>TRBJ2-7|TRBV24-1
CATSARSTTYEQYF
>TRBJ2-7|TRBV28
CASRISPTGAYEQYF
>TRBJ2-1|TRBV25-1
CASSGGVPYNEQFF
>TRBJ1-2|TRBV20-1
CSASRALNYGYTF
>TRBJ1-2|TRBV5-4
CASSLAGRDGSGYGYTF
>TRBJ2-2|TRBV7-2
CASSLWVAGGIGELFF
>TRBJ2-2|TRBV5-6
CASSLEEGYTGELFF
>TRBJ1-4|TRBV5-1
CASSGQGTNEKLFF
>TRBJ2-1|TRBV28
CASSLSRDDEQFF
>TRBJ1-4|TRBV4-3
CASSPTTGNNEKLFF
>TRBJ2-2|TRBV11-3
CASSGVGGTENTGELFF
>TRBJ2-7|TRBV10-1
CASSEDRGRSSYEQYF
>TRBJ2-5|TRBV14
CASSPVRAQGSRETQYF
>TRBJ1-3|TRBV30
CAWRGRGSGNTIYF
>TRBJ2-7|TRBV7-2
CASSPSTGYEQYF
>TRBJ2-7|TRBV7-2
CASSLSVAESAYEQYF
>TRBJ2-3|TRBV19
CASSIGTALAGDTQYF
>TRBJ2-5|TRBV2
CASRGPSGSAQETQYF
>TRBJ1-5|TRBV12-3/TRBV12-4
CASSLGQNQPQHF
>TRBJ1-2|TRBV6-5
CASKLGQNANYGYTF
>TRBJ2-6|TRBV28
CASSWQGLMSSGANVLTF
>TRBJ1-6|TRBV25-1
CASSLTGEASPLHF
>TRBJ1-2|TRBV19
CASSEDRGQGYTF
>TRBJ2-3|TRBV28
CASSIKAIAGVKDTQYF
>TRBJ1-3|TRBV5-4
CASSLEEGYSGNTIYF
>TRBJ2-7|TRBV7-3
CASSPRLGRVDEQYF
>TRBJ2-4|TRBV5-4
CASSLEGFRVKNIQYF
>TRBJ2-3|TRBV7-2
CASSPRLAGSADTQYF
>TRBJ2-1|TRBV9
CASSVVQGAYNEQFF
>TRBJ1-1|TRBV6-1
CASSERVDRGSEAFF
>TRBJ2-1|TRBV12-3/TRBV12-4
CASGGRDEQFF
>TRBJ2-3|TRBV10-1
CASSESERGNTDTQYF
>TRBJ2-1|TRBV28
CASSPTKGYYNEQFF
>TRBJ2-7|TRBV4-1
CASSQDAGGGGYEQYF
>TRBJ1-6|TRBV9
CASSEGHQSPLHF
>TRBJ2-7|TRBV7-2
CASSLGGLAAYEQYF
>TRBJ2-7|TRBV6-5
CASSLTLTSYEQYF
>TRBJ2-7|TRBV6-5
CASTLNYEQYF
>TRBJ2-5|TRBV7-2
CASSLGSGGALETQYF
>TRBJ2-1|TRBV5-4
CASSSRAPSGSLDEQFF
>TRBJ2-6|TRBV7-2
CASSLAAASSAGANVLTF